These T cell receptor beta chains were read from a single sample in a study of control samples from healthy donors and cancer patients. The data were produced by immunoSEQ multiplex PCR, yet TCRdb's version contains in-frame clones alone and is incomplete. Of roughly 34,000 clones listed, about 86% were seen once; the top ten hold 1.5% to 2%. The specimen sequenced was PBMCs. These receptors came from a woman in her thirties or forties with lung cancer. The conserved cysteine and the conserved F or W are not part of the CDR3 here. D genes are given only for firm matches.

d_gene	v_gene	j_gene	CDR3aa
-	TRBV24-1	TRBJ2-1	ATSDYAPSSYNEQF
-	TRBV6-5	TRBJ1-2	ASSPAGTGYT
TRBD1	TRBV5-1	TRBJ2-2	ASSSLATGTGELF
-	TRBV3-1/TRBV3-2	TRBJ1-4	ASSQARDGKLF
TRBD1	TRBV6-5	TRBJ1-1	ASSLTGEGTEAF
-	TRBV3-1/TRBV3-2	TRBJ2-5	ASSHPGGETQY
TRBD2	TRBV5-6	TRBJ2-5	ASSPSGGASETQY
-	TRBV19	TRBJ2-3	ASSVREDTQY
TRBD1	TRBV28	TRBJ2-7	ASSILQGPYEQY
TRBD1	TRBV12-3/TRBV12-4	TRBJ1-2	ASSFNRGGYT
-	TRBV28	TRBJ1-1	ASSLRIMNTEAF
-	TRBV9	TRBJ1-4	ASSVGSLSNEKLF
-	TRBV19	TRBJ1-6	ASSILGNSPLH
TRBD1	TRBV2	TRBJ1-2	ASSENRGNYGYT
-	TRBV6-1	TRBJ1-6	ASSEALRGRVSSYNSPLH
TRBD1	TRBV3-1/TRBV3-2	TRBJ2-5	ASSQDIRQGFSETQY
-	TRBV12-3/TRBV12-4	TRBJ2-2	ASKTTVTGELF
TRBD1	TRBV7-9	TRBJ1-6	ASSLGGQGVLSLH
TRBD1	TRBV6-1	TRBJ2-4	ASSDDRGPPWDIQY
TRBD1	TRBV7-6	TRBJ2-1	ASSSRTGEAYNEQF
TRBD2	TRBV19	TRBJ2-1	ASSTGTSGPRSEQF
TRBD1	TRBV10-3	TRBJ1-5	AISAGGDSNQPQH
TRBD1	TRBV5-1	TRBJ2-3	ASSFGRGPADTQY
-	TRBV2	TRBJ1-5	ASSPERLNQPQH
-	TRBV6-5	TRBJ1-2	ASSYAVNYGYT
-	TRBV19	TRBJ2-2	ASSINREAGELF
-	TRBV6-5	TRBJ1-2	ASSYFFRGWNYGYT
TRBD1	TRBV25-1	TRBJ2-2	ASSARQGAGELF
TRBD1	TRBV7-9	TRBJ2-5	ASSLGDRGKRETQY
TRBD1	TRBV19	TRBJ2-5	ASSMGQGPQETQY
-	TRBV3-1/TRBV3-2	TRBJ2-1	ASSLLLGEQF
TRBD1	TRBV18	TRBJ1-2	ASSLGDRKDYGYT
-	TRBV14	TRBJ1-1	ASSHDAPNTEAF
TRBD1	TRBV19	TRBJ2-3	ASSTRSGQGSTDTQY
TRBD2	TRBV5-6	TRBJ2-5	ASERGGRETQY